The T cell receptor (beta chain) under discussion was sequenced for a study of lymphopenia after photon versus proton radiotherapy. J was trimmed by 5 bases and V by 1 base; bases with no gene match: 9. This CDR3 comprises 17 residues. Germline V lookup: CDR1 SGHDN, CDR2 FVKESK. TCRdb's table, derived via immunoSEQ multiplex PCR, lists solely in-frame clones and lacks some. The top ten hold approximately 4.6% of the sample, which has about 160,000 clones, less than 90% seen once. Findings and caveats of the study: Relative stability marked proton patients; photon patients lost diversity and naive cells.

In the case of this clone: The antigen remains undetermined.

V gene TRBV14 combines with J gene TRBJ2-1; 9 bases are shared with TRBD1. This sequence originates from a man aged 45-60 years with gastric cancer. The material sequenced was peripheral blood, taken from a patient treated with photon-based radiotherapy. The CDR3 DNA sequence: TGTGCCAGCAGCCAAGCTAGGTGGACAGGGGCGAACAATGAGCAGTTCTTC. Protein sequence: CASSQARWTGANNEQFF.